The rows below give T cell receptor beta chains drawn from one sample of a study of vaccination and CD4 T cells after COVID-19. These receptors lack a known antigen. One entry per CDR3 protein results from TCRdb running MiXCR on the PCR reads. The sample lists 20,000 to 25,000 distinct CDR3 sequences, about two fifths occurring once. Sequenced material: CD4+ T cells from blood, cultured in vitro. Receptors were obtained from a human donor who had recovered from COVID-19. CDR3s include the opening cysteine and the closing phenylalanine or tryptophan.

v_gene	j_gene	CDR3aa
TRBV7-2	TRBJ1-6	CASSLEGRGNSPLHF
TRBV20-1	TRBJ1-6	CSASLGNVYNSPLHF
TRBV20-1	TRBJ1-5	CSAHYPGAIGNQPQHF
TRBV7-2	TRBJ2-7	CASRKGQGVVYEQYF
TRBV20-1	TRBJ2-7	CSVRSGTGTYEQYF
TRBV2	TRBJ1-1	CASRMGGYTEAFF
TRBV7-9	TRBJ2-5	CASSLGTGRGETQYF
TRBV11-2	TRBJ1-2	CASSSIGQGRVGYTF
TRBV20-1	TRBJ2-3	CSARARLAGDTDTQYF
TRBV5-1	TRBJ2-5	CASSFRLAEETQYF
TRBV5-8	TRBJ2-1	CASSESVYNEQFF
TRBV10-3	TRBJ2-7	CAIGHSRGYEQYF
TRBV11-2	TRBJ2-3	CASSASRAEGTDTQYF
TRBV7-9	TRBJ1-3	CASRQQGARGNTIYF
TRBV6-4	TRBJ1-1	CASSDGQLNTEAFF
TRBV7-9	TRBJ1-1	CASSIDVRGAFF
TRBV19	TRBJ2-7	CASSRDRVGYEQYF
TRBV6-1	TRBJ2-5	CASSDGLFRETQYF
TRBV7-9	TRBJ2-5	CASSLVDGEAETQYF
TRBV28	TRBJ1-2	CASTGLNYGYTF
TRBV7-9	TRBJ1-6	CASSLGGGNSPLHF
TRBV20-1	TRBJ1-4	CSAREGAGDEKLFF
TRBV20-1	TRBJ2-1	CSAVRREGHYEQFF
TRBV12-3/TRBV12-4	TRBJ1-1	CASRRQGTEAFF
TRBV20-1	TRBJ1-1	CSALAGQGARGTEAFF
TRBV2	TRBJ2-1	CASSRTSGKNEQFF
TRBV5-1	TRBJ1-2	CASSLVGGGGYTF
TRBV7-2	TRBJ1-2	CASSPIPGTPYGYTF
TRBV7-3	TRBJ2-1	CASSLLGGEHNEQFF
TRBV20-1	TRBJ1-2	CSAGTGQRYPNYGYTF
TRBV7-2	TRBJ1-3	CASSWGPSGNTIYF
TRBV19	TRBJ1-4	CASSPGAGTYGEKLFF
TRBV24-1	TRBJ2-2	CATSAYWNTGELFF
TRBV28	TRBJ1-5	CASSFDRPPNQPQHF